This TCR beta chain was found in a study of blood T cell repertoires in COVID-19. Study-wide background: PBMCs, B-cell-depleted T cells, or T cells provided the cDNA or gDNA that made up the material.

Trimming removed 4 bases at V and 3 bases at J, with 9 bases between. The CDR3 spans 13 residues. CDR1 and CDR2 (germline): KGHSH, LQKENI. The table came from immunoSEQ multiplex PCR; TCRdb's copy has only in-frame clones and leaves some out. The table includes about 230,000 clones, just over 85% detected once. This TCR derives from a man aged 50 or older with COVID-19, enrolled during active disease. The sequencing sample was made of peripheral blood. The chain joins TRBV18 to TRBJ1-2, with a possible D match to TRBD1 (5 bases). CDR3 coding DNA: TGTGCCAGCTCACTACAGGCCGACTATGGCTACACCTTC. Protein: CASSLQADYGYTF.